This T cell receptor beta chain came from a study of human T cells and chemical hapten exposure. Study-wide background: Per-sample TCR yields varied mainly from small pooled library volume differences.

Total RNA was isolated from unfractionated whole blood. The library labeled individual cDNA molecules by adding unique molecular identifiers to them. In the authors' workflow: With a range of about 23,224 to 700,000, the median per sample was roughly 97,000 TCRs. From the 5' RACE reads, TCRdb called clonotypes with MiXCR, one entry per CDR3 protein. The V and J calls shown here were made by TCRdb, not taken from the authors' results. The table shows 150,000 or so distinct CDR3 sequences, with 4.1% occurring only once. There are many counts of this clonotype. Its antigen remains unknown. The study's findings and limits: No change in TCRs above 1 in 1000 frequency was produced by DPC sensitization.

The CDR3 has 16 residues. With 0 bases removed from V and 6 bases from J, the gap between germline ends came to 15 bases. The germline CDR1 and CDR2 sequences are SGHRS and YFSETQ. The receptor was derived from a female donor in good health. This sequence joins TRBV5-1 and TRBJ2-2; a possible D gene is TRBD2 (5 bases). The CDR3 reads CASSLVLQRAAGELFF. The CDR3 DNA sequence: TGCGCCAGCAGCTTGGTCCTTCAGAGGGCCGCCGGGGAGCTGTTTTTT.